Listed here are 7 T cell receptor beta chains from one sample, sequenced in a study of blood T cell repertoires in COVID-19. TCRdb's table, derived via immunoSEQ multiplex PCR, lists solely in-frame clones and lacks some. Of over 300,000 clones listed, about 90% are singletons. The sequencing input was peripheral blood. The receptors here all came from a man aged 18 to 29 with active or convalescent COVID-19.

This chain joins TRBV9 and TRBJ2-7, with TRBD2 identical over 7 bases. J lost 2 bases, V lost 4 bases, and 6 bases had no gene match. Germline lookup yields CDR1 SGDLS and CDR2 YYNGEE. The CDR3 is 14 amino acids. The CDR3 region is CASSPRDYTYEQYF. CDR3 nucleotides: TGTGCCAGCAGCCCAAGGGACTATACCTACGAGCAGTACTTC.

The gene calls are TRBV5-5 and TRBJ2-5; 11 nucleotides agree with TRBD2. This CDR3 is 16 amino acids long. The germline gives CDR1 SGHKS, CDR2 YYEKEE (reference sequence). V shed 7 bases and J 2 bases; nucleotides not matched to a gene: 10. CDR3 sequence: CASSWHSGGVQETQYF. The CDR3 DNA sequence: TGTGCCAGCTCTTGGCATAGCGGGGGGGTACAAGAGACCCAGTACTTC.

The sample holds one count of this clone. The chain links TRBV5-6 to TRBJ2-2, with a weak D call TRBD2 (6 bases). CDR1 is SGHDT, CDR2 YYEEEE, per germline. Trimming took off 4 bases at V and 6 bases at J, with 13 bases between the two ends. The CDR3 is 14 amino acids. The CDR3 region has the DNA TGTGCCAGCAGCCCGGGGTGGGGGGCCGGGGAGCTGTTTTTT. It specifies CASSPGWGAGELFF.

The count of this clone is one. CDR3 sequence reads: CASSLSERGTQYF. CDR3 sequence (DNA): TGTGCCAGCAGCTTATCGGAAAGGGGTACGCAGTATTTT. This chain links TRBV7-2 with TRBJ2-3, with D possibly being TRBD1 (5 bases). This CDR3 contains 13 residues. Per germline, CDR1 SGHTA and CDR2 FQGNSA. Trimming left V 2 bases short and J 8 bases short, with 11 bases between.

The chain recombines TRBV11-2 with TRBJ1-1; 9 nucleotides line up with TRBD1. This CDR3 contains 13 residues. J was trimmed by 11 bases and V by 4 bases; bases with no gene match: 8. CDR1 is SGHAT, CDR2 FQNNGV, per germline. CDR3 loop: CASSWDREVPAFF. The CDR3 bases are TGTGCCAGCAGCTGGGACAGGGAGGTACCCGCTTTCTTT.

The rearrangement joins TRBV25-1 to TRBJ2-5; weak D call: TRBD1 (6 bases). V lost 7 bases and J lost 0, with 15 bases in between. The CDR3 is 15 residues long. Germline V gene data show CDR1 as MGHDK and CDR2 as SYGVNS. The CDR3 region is CASTGDTTYQETQYF. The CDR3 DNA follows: TGTGCCAGCACCGGGGACACGACGTACCAAGAGACCCAGTACTTC. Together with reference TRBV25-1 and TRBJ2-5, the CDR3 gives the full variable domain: EADIYQTPRYLVIGTGKKITLECSQTMGHDKMYWYQQDPGMELHLIHYSYGVNSTEKGDLSSESTVSRIRTEHFPLTLESARPSHTSQYLCASTGDTTYQETQYFGPGTRLLVL.

CDR3 sequence reads: CASSFLGQAGTYEQYF. The CDR3 nucleotides read TGTGCCAGCAGTTTCCTCGGACAGGCGGGAACCTACGAGCAGTACTTC. The chain joins TRBV27 to TRBJ2-7, with D maybe TRBD1 (7 bases). V was shortened by 3 bases and J by 2 bases, with 17 bases between the two germline ends. The length of the CDR3 is 16 residues. Germline lookup yields CDR1 MNHEY and CDR2 SMNVEV (reference sequence).